Following are 10 T cell receptor beta chains from one sample sequenced in a study of T cell repertoires in cytomegalovirus infection. TCRdb re-analysed the reads in MiXCR, keeping a single row per CDR3 protein. The sample carries around 120,000 distinct CDR3 sequences, roughly 9% recorded once. Input material: PBMCs. The receptors shown here come from a human donor in good health (CMV status not recorded). Some clones in this sample may be carry-over from other donors' samples.

This clonotype was seen more than once but under ten times. The chain couples TRBV7-3 to TRBJ2-3; 8 bases line up with TRBD2. This CDR3 is 15 amino acids long. The junction had 7 bases not matched to a gene; V was cut back by 6 bases and J by 2 bases. Germline V gene lookup returns CDR1 SGHTA and CDR2 FQGTGA. As DNA, the CDR3 is TGTGCCAGCAGTCCAGCGGGGGTCGTCACAGATACGCAGTATTTT. It codes for CASSPAGVVTDTQYF.

The V gene is TRBV6-5, the J gene TRBJ2-7; D possibly corresponds to TRBD1 (6 bases). Trimming left V 6 bases short and J 2 bases short, with 14 bases between. This CDR3 comprises 14 residues. Per the germline V gene, CDR1 is MNHEY and CDR2 is SVGAGI. Here the CDR3 reads CASSPRTVPYEQYF. CDR3 DNA sequence: TGTGCCAGCAGCCCTAGGACAGTTCCCTACGAGCAGTACTTC.

This clonotype occurred many times. The chain carries TRBV7-2 and TRBJ2-2; 12 bases align to TRBD2. The CDR3 length is 19 residues. Trimming took 1 base from V and 4 from J; bases not matched to a gene: 10. Looked up from germline, CDR1 is SGHTA and CDR2 is FQGNSA. CDR3 in DNA: TGTGCCAGCAGCTTAGTGGTGGCTAGCGGGGGGGTAGGCACCGGGGAGCTGTTTTTT. It is translated as CASSLVVASGGVGTGELFF. Drawing the rest from reference TRBV7-2 and TRBJ2-2, the complete variable domain is GAGVSQSPSNKVTEKGKDVELRCDPISGHTALYWYRQSLGQGLEFLIYFQGNSAPDKSGLPSDRFSAERTGGSVSTLTIQRTQQEDSAVYLCASSLVVASGGVGTGELFFGEGSRLTVL.

This clonotype was picked up a small number of times. The chain joins TRBV20-1 to TRBJ2-1; perhaps TRBD2 as D (7 bases). V was trimmed by 7 bases and J by 1 base, leaving 17 bases between them. Germline loops: CDR1 DFQATT, CDR2 SNEGSKA (reference sequence). The CDR3 has 15 residues. CDR3 residues: CSVRPGGPSYNEQFF. The CDR3 nucleotides read TGCAGTGTCCGACCCGGGGGGCCATCCTACAATGAGCAGTTCTTC.

This clonotype was picked up a small number of times. V and J are TRBV29-1 and TRBJ2-1; TRBD1 is a possible D gene (6 bases). Germline V lookup: CDR1 SQVTM, CDR2 ANQGSEA. The CDR3 runs 12 residues. The ends were cut back, 7 bases at V and 9 bases at J, with 16 bases in the middle. The chain's CDR3 is CSGERDTSEQFF. The CDR3 DNA reads TGCAGCGGAGAGAGGGACACCTCTGAGCAGTTCTTC.

With respect to this clonotype: This sequence may be a read error, since a much larger clone differs from it by one base. V usage is TRBV12-3 or TRBV12-4 and J usage is TRBJ1-1; perhaps TRBD1 as D (5 bases). The CDR3 has 13 residues. CDR3 in DNA: TGTGCCTGCAGTGTTAGGGGGAACACTGAAGCTTTCTTT. This codes for CACSVRGNTEAFF.

This clonotype has a count of ten or more. The chain combines TRBV5-1 with TRBJ2-4; D uncertain. The CDR3 loop spans 14 amino acids. The V end was cut by 5 bases, the J end by 0 bases, with 9 bases between. Germline-derived CDR1 and CDR2 are SGHRS and YFSETQ. The CDR3 loop is CASRENLAKNIQYF. Written as DNA, the CDR3 is TGCGCCAGCAGGGAAAACCTAGCCAAAAACATTCAGTACTTC.

In its sample, this clonotype was seen many times. The genes are TRBV20-1 and TRBJ1-6, with D possibly TRBD1 on 6 matching bases. The germline CDR1 and CDR2 sequences are DFQATT and SNEGSKA (reference sequence). Between the trimmed V and J ends, which lost 0 bases and 7 bases, there was a span of 16 bases. This CDR3 comprises 16 residues. In DNA, the CDR3 is TGCAGTGCTAGAGATAGTAAGGGGGATATAAATTCACCCCTCCACTTT. It specifies CSARDSKGDINSPLHF.

This clonotype was observed at least ten times. The V and J genes are TRBV28 and TRBJ2-5, with a possible D match to TRBD2 (5 bases). V lost 6 bases, J lost 4 bases, and 21 bases lay in between. CDR3 length: 16 amino acids. The germline V gene encodes CDR1 MDHEN and CDR2 SYDVKM. The CDR3 reads CASSLGVTRARETQYF. The CDR3 nucleotides read TGTGCCAGCAGCCTCGGGGTAACGAGGGCGAGAGAGACCCAGTACTTC.

The chain recombines TRBV15 with TRBJ1-1, with D perhaps matching TRBD1 (6 bases). This CDR3 comprises 15 residues. Trimming cost V 3 bases and J 1 base, with 12 bases left between them. Looked up from germline, CDR1 is LNHNV and CDR2 is YYDKDF (reference sequence). DNA for the CDR3: TGTGCCACCAGCAGCGGACAGACTAAGAACACTGAAGCTTTCTTT. Protein sequence: CATSSGQTKNTEAFF.